The TCR beta chain under discussion was sequenced for a study of CD8+ T cells in alopecia areata. The study, taken as a whole, reports: Scalp clonality and expanded CD8+ clones among the top 100 were significantly decreased by tofacitinib. Researchers reported that TCR sharing among patients proved less clear than in mice, possibly HLA-linked. Many expanded lesional clones persisted in scalp and blood during tofacitinib.

Treatment of the sample: oral pan-JAK inhibitor, 5-10 mg twice daily. This CDR3 comprises 19 residues. Germline CDR1 reads SGHNT; CDR2 reads YYREEE (reference sequence). V lost 4 bases to trimming and J lost 3 bases; unmatched junction nucleotides: 14. Extracted RNA was reverse transcribed into cDNA, the sequencing template. Clones were read by immunoSEQ multiplex PCR, and TCRdb kept only the in-frame ones, dropping some. Found here are around 270,000 clones, about 62% of them singletons; the top ten hold under 2%. Of note for this clone: Its matching antigen is unknown.

The receptor was isolated from a human donor with alopecia areata. Source: CD4+ T cells sorted from blood, taken at week 24, from a patient treated with tofacitinib. This chain uses TRBV5-4 with TRBJ2-1, with TRBD1 matching 12 bases. CDR3 sequence (DNA): TGTGCCAGCAGCGCCACTCCGGGACAGGGGGCCAGAGGCTACAATGAGCAGTTCTTC. This translates into CASSATPGQGARGYNEQFF. Together with reference TRBV5-4 and TRBJ2-1, the CDR3 gives the full variable domain: ETGVTQSPTHLIKTRGQQVTLRCSSQSGHNTVSWYQQALGQGPQFIFQYYREEENGRGNFPPRFSGLQFPNYSSELNVNALELDDSALYLCASSATPGQGARGYNEQFFGPGTRLTVL.